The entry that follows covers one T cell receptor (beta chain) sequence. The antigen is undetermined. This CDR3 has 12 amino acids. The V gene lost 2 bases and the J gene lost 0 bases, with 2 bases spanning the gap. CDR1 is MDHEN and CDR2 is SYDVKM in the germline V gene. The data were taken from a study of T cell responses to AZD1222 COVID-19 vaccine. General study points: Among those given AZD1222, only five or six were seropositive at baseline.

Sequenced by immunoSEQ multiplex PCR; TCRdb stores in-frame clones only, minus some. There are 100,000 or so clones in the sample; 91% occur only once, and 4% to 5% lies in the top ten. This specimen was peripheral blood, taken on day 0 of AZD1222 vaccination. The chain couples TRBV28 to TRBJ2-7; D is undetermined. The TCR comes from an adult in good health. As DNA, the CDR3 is TGTGCCAGCAGTTTAGTCTCCTACGAGCAGTACTTC. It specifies CASSLVSYEQYF.